This T cell receptor (beta chain) was identified in a study of blood T cell repertoires in COVID-19. For the study at large: The United States, Italy and Spain supplied acute and convalescent COVID-19 samples. T cells, B-cell-depleted T cells, or PBMCs supplied cDNA or gDNA.

V was shortened by 1 base and J by 1 base, with 9 bases between the two germline ends. In germline, CDR1 is SGHRS, CDR2 YFSETQ. The CDR3 covers 14 residues. Sequencing was performed with immunoSEQ multiplex PCR; in TCRdb, only in-frame clones are kept and a portion is missing. The table lists about 91,000 clones, about 91% of them singletons. This rearrangement joins TRBV5-1 to TRBJ2-7; D ambiguous. Sequencing used peripheral blood. The receptor comes from a woman between 65 and 79 years old with acute or convalescent COVID-19. The CDR3 DNA follows: TGCGCCAGCAGCTTGATGAGTCTATCCTACGAGCAGTACTTC. As protein: CASSLMSLSYEQYF.